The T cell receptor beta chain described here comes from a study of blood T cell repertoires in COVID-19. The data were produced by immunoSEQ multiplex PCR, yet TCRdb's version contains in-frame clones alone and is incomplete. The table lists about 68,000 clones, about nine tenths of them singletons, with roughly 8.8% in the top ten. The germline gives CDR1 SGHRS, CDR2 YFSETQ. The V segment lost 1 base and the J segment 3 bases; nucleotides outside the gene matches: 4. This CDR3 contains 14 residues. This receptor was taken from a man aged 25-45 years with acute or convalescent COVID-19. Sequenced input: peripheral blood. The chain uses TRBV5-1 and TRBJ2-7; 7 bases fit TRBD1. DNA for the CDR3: TGCGCCAGCAGCTTGAGACAGGGTTTCTACGAGCAGTACTTC. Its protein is CASSLRQGFYEQYF.